This T cell receptor (beta chain) was observed in a study of tumor and adjacent non-tumor tissue in lung cancer. Three rounds of nested PCR, following a modified ARM-PCR protocol, produced the TCRbeta library. MiXCR, run by TCRdb on the multiplex PCR reads, gives a single entry per CDR3 protein. The sample shows about 100,000 distinct CDR3 sequences, more than 55% of them seen only once. RNA was extracted from bulk tissue without any cell sorting. More than 3 cm separated this lung sample from the edge of the tumor. V was cut by 0 bases and J by 9 bases, with 17 bases left in between. The germline V gene has CDR1 SGHNT and CDR2 YENEEA. CDR3 size: 15 residues.

The TCR sequence derives from a man aged 30 to 39 with non-small cell lung cancer. Sequencing used distant non-tumor lung tissue. This chain uses TRBV11-3 with TRBJ2-5, with a possible D match to TRBD2 (6 bases). CDR3 protein: CASSLEAGGQVSQYF. The CDR3 DNA is TGTGCCAGCAGCTTAGAAGCTGGAGGGCAAGTCTCCCAGTACTTC. The full variable domain, its missing parts supplied by reference TRBV11-3 and TRBJ2-5, is EAGVVQSPRYKIIEKKQPVAFWCNPISGHNTLYWYLQNLGQGPELLIRYENEEAVDDSQLPKDRFSAERLKGVDSTLKIQPAELGDSAVYLCASSLEAGGQVSQYFGPGTRLLVL.